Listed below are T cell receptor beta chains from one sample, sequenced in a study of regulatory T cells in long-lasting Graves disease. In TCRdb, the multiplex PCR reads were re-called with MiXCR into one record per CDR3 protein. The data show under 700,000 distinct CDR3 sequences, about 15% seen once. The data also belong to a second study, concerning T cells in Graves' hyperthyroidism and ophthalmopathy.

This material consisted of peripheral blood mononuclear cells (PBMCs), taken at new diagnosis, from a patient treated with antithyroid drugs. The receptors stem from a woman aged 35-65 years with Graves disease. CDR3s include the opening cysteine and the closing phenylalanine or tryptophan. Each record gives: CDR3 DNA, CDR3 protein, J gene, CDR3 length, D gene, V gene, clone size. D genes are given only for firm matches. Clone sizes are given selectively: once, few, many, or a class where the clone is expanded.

DNA: TGCAGCGCATCAGGGAGCTGGGATGAAGCTTTCTTT
CDR3: CSASGSWDEAFF
J: TRBJ1-1
length: 12
D: -
V: TRBV29-1
size: -

DNA: TGTGCCAGCAGCTTAGAAGTTGGAGGGGTCGATGGCTACACCTTC
CDR3: CASSLEVGGVDGYTF
J: TRBJ1-2
length: 15
D: -
V: TRBV7-9
size: -

DNA: TGTGCCAGCAGCTTAGCGCATACATATGGCTACACCTTC
CDR3: CASSLAHTYGYTF
J: TRBJ1-2
length: 13
D: -
V: TRBV7-8
size: -

DNA: TGTGCCAGCAGCCAAGACGGTCCGGGTCTGGGGGAGACCCAGTACTTC
CDR3: CASSQDGPGLGETQYF
J: TRBJ2-5
length: 16
D: -
V: TRBV12-3/TRBV12-4
size: -

DNA: TGCAGTGCTAGCGGGAGCTCTGGGGCCAACGTCCTGACTTTC
CDR3: CSASGSSGANVLTF
J: TRBJ2-6
length: 14
D: -
V: TRBV20-1
size: few

DNA: TGTGCCAGCAGGGGGTCGGAGGGTCTCTACGAGCAGTACTTC
CDR3: CASRGSEGLYEQYF
J: TRBJ2-7
length: 14
D: -
V: TRBV2
size: many

DNA: TGCAGTGCCAGGGACAGGGCGTACGAGCAGTACTTC
CDR3: CSARDRAYEQYF
J: TRBJ2-7
length: 12
D: TRBD1
V: TRBV20-1
size: -

DNA: TGCAGCGTTGCCCCGGGGCCAAGGCACACTGAAGCTTTCTTT
CDR3: CSVAPGPRHTEAFF
J: TRBJ1-1
length: 14
D: -
V: TRBV29-1
size: many

DNA: TGCGCCAGCAGTGTCCGGGACAGGGGGGCTGATGAGCAGTTCTTC
CDR3: CASSVRDRGADEQFF
J: TRBJ2-1
length: 15
D: TRBD1
V: TRBV5-1
size: few

DNA: TGTGCCAGCAGCGCTAGACAGGTTGGGGGCAATGAGCAGTTCTTC
CDR3: CASSARQVGGNEQFF
J: TRBJ2-1
length: 15
D: -
V: TRBV6-1
size: -

DNA: TGTGCCAGCAGCGGAACTGGACAAATCTACAATGAGCAGTTCTTC
CDR3: CASSGTGQIYNEQFF
J: TRBJ2-1
length: 15
D: -
V: TRBV9
size: few

DNA: TGCAGCGTTCGGACAGGGGTTTATTATGGCTACACCTTC
CDR3: CSVRTGVYYGYTF
J: TRBJ1-2
length: 13
D: TRBD1
V: TRBV29-1
size: -

DNA: TGTGCCAGCAGCCAAGTGGCGACAGGGGCAAGGGGAAAACTGTTTTTT
CDR3: CASSQVATGARGKLFF
J: TRBJ1-4
length: 16
D: TRBD1
V: TRBV3-1
size: -